One TCR beta chain is described in this entry. What this receptor recognizes is not known. It has no much larger one-base neighbor in the sample; base qualities were not kept. This entry belongs to a study of blood T cell repertoires in COVID-19 (dated by TCRdb to the early 2020s). Some background on the complete study: The collaborator samples originated in the United States, Italy and Spain and spanned the acute and convalescent phases of COVID-19. The material from the prospective study consisted of cDNA or gDNA derived from T cells, B-cell-depleted T cells, or PBMCs. Deeply sampled blood TCRbeta repertoires from subjects exposed to, actively infected with, or recovered from COVID-19 were included in the dataset. A freely available public database, intended as a resource for researchers studying the immune response to SARS-CoV-2, is where the repertoires were released. The samples were drawn from the first 160 participants of the ongoing ImmuneRACE study and from some 1,300 subjects provided by 6 global collaborators. The sample metadata nearly always contained a de-identified subject ID, COVID-19 status, age in years and sex. Where available, HLA class I and class II types were taken from metadata supplied by the sample provider and were not determined by assay-based typing.

The full study reports these points: How much clinical and demographic metadata was included differed by source and by participant, and the metadata was provided uncurated.

TCRbeta CDR3 regions were amplified from genomic DNA using the immunoSEQ Assay, a bias-controlled multiplex PCR. The source study handled its data this way. Within the assay, amplification of reference gene primers was used to estimate how many nucleated cells each sample contained. Sequence reads were collapsed and filtered to measure the absolute abundance of every unique TCRbeta CDR3 rearrangement. For each sample, productive Simpson clonality was calculated as the square root of Simpson's diversity index over productive rearrangements. TCRdb re-hosts the immuneACCESS table, in-frame sequences only. Its copies lack some clones; in the studies checked, an unresolved V gene accounts for under half of them, and the cause for the rest is not known. That table furnishes V, J and clone size, whereas the DNA furnished D and trimming. The sample table contains around 250,000 clones; only one count was recorded for 65% to 90% of them. Clones ranked in the top ten supply 5.1% of the sample.

The germline V gene encodes CDR1 SGHAT and CDR2 FQNNGV. The CDR3 runs 17 residues from the cysteine to the phenylalanine. The CDR3 DNA has 51 bases and is translated from base 1. The germline V end is reduced by 3 bases and the J end by 2 bases; junction bases left unmatched: 9. Collaborating institutions collected whole blood in K2EDTA tubes following their own protocols. For TCRbeta analysis, collaborator samples were shipped as frozen whole blood, as isolated PBMCs, or as DNA extracted from either sample type. The receptor comes from a man aged 50-60 years with active or convalescent COVID-19. The receptor chain draws on TRBV11-2 and TRBJ2-3, and TRBD2 matches 9 of the central bases. The source material was peripheral blood. CDR3 protein: CASSFSPRGRATDTQYF. The sequence in DNA is TGTGCCAGCAGCTTCTCCCCCCGCGGGAGGGCCACAGATACGCAGTATTTT.